This T cell receptor (beta chain) was captured in a study of cytomegalovirus exposure and HLA in healthy donors. Assay used: immunoSEQ multiplex PCR; TCRdb lists only in-frame clones, some missing. The top ten hold 3.1% of the sample, which has about 260,000 clones, around 91% seen once. Trimming took off 3 bases at V and 7 bases at J, with 16 bases between the two ends. Germline V gene sequence: CDR1 MNHEY, CDR2 SMNVEV (reference sequence). The length of the CDR3 is 14 residues. The sequence came from a woman aged 25 to 39 in good health and CMV-seronegative. V is TRBV27 and J is TRBJ2-7; a weak D match, TRBD1 (6 bases). Sequencing was carried out using PBMCs. The CDR3 protein is CASSLSVQGSEQYF. The CDR3 DNA reads as TGTGCCAGCAGTTTGTCAGTACAGGGTAGTGAGCAGTACTTC.